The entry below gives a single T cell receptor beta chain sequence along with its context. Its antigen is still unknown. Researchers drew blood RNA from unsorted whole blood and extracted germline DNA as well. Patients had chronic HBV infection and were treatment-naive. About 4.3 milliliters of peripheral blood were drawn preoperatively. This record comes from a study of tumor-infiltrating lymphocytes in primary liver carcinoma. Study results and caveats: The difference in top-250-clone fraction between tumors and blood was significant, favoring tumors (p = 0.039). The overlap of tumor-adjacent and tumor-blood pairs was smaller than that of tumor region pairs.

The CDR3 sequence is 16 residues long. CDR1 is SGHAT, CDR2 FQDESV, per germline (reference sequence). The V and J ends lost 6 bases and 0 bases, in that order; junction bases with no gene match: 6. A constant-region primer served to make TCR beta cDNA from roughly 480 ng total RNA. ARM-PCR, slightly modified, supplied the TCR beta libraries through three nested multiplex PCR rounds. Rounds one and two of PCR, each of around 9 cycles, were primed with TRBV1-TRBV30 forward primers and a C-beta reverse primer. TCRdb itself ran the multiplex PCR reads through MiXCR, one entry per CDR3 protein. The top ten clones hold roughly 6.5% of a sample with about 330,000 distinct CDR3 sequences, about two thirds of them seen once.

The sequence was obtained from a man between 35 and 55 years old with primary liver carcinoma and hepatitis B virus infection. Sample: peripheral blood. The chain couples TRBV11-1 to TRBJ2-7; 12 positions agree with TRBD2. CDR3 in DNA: TGTGCCAGCAGTCGTGGACTAGCGGGAAGCTCCTACGAGCAGTACTTC. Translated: CASSRGLAGSSYEQYF.